This TCR beta chain was observed in a study of Ad26.COV2.S vaccination and SARS-CoV-2 variants. The wider study: Recipients of Ad26.COV2.S got it intramuscularly, once or twice 56 days apart.

The treatment was: around 19 received Ad26.COV2.S at low or high dose, single or two shots; 5 received placebo; per-sample allocation not given. Collection of samples fell on day 63 after the first vaccine or placebo injection. Ad26 vector vaccine expressed Wuhan-strain SARS-CoV-2 spike. The V end lost 1 base, the J end lost 3 bases, and 13 bases lay between the germline ends. The CDR3 sequence is 15 residues long. The germline V gene encodes CDR1 SGHTA and CDR2 FQGNSA. Sequenced by immunoSEQ multiplex PCR; TCRdb stores in-frame clones only, minus some. The sample yields some 480,000 clones, roughly 87% seen once.

The sequences come from peripheral blood, collected in a trial of Ad26.COV2.S vaccine versus placebo. The sequence was obtained from a person aged 18-60 years who received the Ad26.COV2.S COVID-19 vaccine or a placebo. The chain joins TRBV7-2 to TRBJ2-7, with D hard to call. CDR3 residues: CASSLEADLFYEQYF. CDR3 nucleotide sequence: TGTGCCAGCAGCTTAGAGGCAGACCTTTTCTACGAGCAGTACTTC.